This T cell receptor (beta chain) was recovered during a study of blood T cell repertoires in COVID-19. At the level of the study: From the United States, Italy and Spain came samples of acute and convalescent COVID-19. Nucleic acid was either cDNA or gDNA, and it came from T cells, B-cell-depleted T cells, or PBMCs.

Per germline, CDR1 LNHDA and CDR2 SQIVND (reference sequence). This CDR3 comprises 16 residues. Trimming shortened V by 3 bases and J by 7 bases, and 21 bases separated the two germline ends. Measured with immunoSEQ multiplex PCR; TCRdb has only the in-frame clones, and not every one. The sample holds 200,000 to 300,000 clones, about 88% seen once. The receptor's source is a man between 25 and 39 years old with active or convalescent COVID-19. Sample: peripheral blood. This sequence joins TRBV19 and TRBJ1-2; D gene ambiguous. This CDR3 reads CASSMNPKVGVAGYTF. The CDR3 nucleotides are TGTGCCAGTAGTATGAACCCCAAGGTCGGAGTAGCTGGCTACACCTTC.